Listed here is a single TCR beta chain. The sample contains more than one DNA sequence encoding this CDR3. TCRdb's table, derived via immunoSEQ multiplex PCR, lists solely in-frame clones and lacks some. The sample has approximately 100,000 clones; 84% are singletons. The length of the CDR3 is 12 residues. V lost 2 bases and J 4 bases, leaving 6 bases between the germline ends. Germline CDR1 reads MNHNS; CDR2 reads SASEGT. This entry belongs to a study of blood T cell repertoires in COVID-19. At the level of the study: Samples representing acute and convalescent COVID-19 were sourced from the United States, Italy and Spain. Sources were T cells, B-cell-depleted T cells, or PBMCs; the material itself was cDNA or gDNA.

Material for sequencing was peripheral blood. The TCR was taken from a woman aged 60-75 years with acute or convalescent COVID-19. V and J are TRBV6-1 and TRBJ2-7; D is unclear. The CDR3 region has the DNA TGTGCCAGCAGTGAATATAGTTACGAGCAGTACTTC. As protein: CASSEYSYEQYF.